This T cell receptor beta chain appears in the sequencing data of a study of blood T cell repertoires in COVID-19. The CDR3 extends over 18 amino acids. Per the germline V gene, CDR1 is MGHRA and CDR2 is YSYEKL. Trimming pared 4 bases from V and 0 bases from J, leaving 21 bases between. Measured with immunoSEQ multiplex PCR; TCRdb has only the in-frame clones, and not every one. The sample contains about 280,000 clones, approximately 88% of which appear only once. The receptor comes from a man aged 18-30 years with active or convalescent COVID-19. V is TRBV4-1 and J is TRBJ1-2, with D uncertain. Sequenced: peripheral blood. Here the CDR3 reads CASSPTFSYSRPNYGYTF. DNA for the CDR3: TGCGCCAGCAGCCCGACGTTCAGCTACAGCCGCCCTAACTATGGCTACACCTTC.